The next 5 T cell receptor beta chains were all read from a single sample in a study of regulatory T cells in long-lasting Graves disease. Researchers made TCR beta libraries by using iRepertoire HTBI primers and running Arm-PCR on CDR3 regions. TCRdb re-derived calls from the multiplex PCR reads in MiXCR, one entry per CDR3 protein. The table includes 600,000 to 650,000 distinct CDR3 sequences, around 17% detected once. Regarding time point: newly diagnosed GD, antithyroid drugs for less than 3 months. RNA extracted from PBMCs served as the sequencing template. These data are also associated with another study on T cells in Graves' hyperthyroidism and ophthalmopathy.

The material sequenced was peripheral blood mononuclear cells (PBMCs), taken at new diagnosis, from a patient treated with antithyroid drugs. All receptors derive from a woman younger than 45 with Graves disease.

The chain has TRBV29-1 and TRBJ1-4; D may be TRBD1 (6 bases). V dropped 7 bases and J dropped 12 bases, with 15 bases sitting between them. This CDR3 region has 11 residues. From germline, CDR1 is SQVTM and CDR2 ANQGSEA. The CDR3 loop is CSGSTGIELFF. CDR3 bases: TGCAGCGGCTCTACAGGGATAGAACTGTTTTTT.

In this sample, this clonotype turned up a few times. V and J are TRBV19 and TRBJ1-2; D unclear. The germline V gene has CDR1 LNHDA and CDR2 SQIVND (reference sequence). The V and J ends lost 7 bases and 0 bases respectively, with 9 bases between them. This CDR3 has 13 residues. Written as DNA, the CDR3 is TGTGCCAGTAATTTGGGCCCTAACTATGGCTACACCTTC. Amino acid sequence: CASNLGPNYGYTF.

V is TRBV7-9 and J is TRBJ1-4; tentatively, D is TRBD1 (5 bases). The V end lost 5 bases, the J end lost 4 bases, and 11 bases lay between the germline ends. CDR1 and CDR2 (germline): SEHNR, FQNEAQ (reference sequence). CDR3 length equals 14 residues. The DNA for the CDR3 is TGTGCCAGCAGCCTACGGGGCCTTAATGAAAAACTGTTTTTT. Its translation is CASSLRGLNEKLFF.

This clonotype was seen at least ten times. The rearrangement joins TRBV27 to TRBJ1-1, with D maybe TRBD1 (5 bases). The CDR3 covers 15 residues. V was pared by 4 bases and J by 7 bases, with 19 bases between. CDR1 is MNHEY, CDR2 SMNVEV, per germline (reference sequence). The CDR3 loop is CASSSGFGIQSEAFF. The CDR3 nucleotides read TGTGCCAGCAGTTCAGGGTTCGGAATTCAGAGTGAAGCTTTCTTT.

The V call is TRBV5-6, the J call TRBJ2-1, with TRBD2 matching over 14 bases. The CDR3 loop spans 17 amino acids. The V gene's germline CDR1 is SGHDT and CDR2 YYEEEE. J lost 7 bases, V lost 1 base, and 7 bases had no gene match. The CDR3 bases are TGTGCCAGCAGCTTGAGACTAGCGGGAGGGCTTTGGAATGAGCAGTTCTTC. Protein product: CASSLRLAGGLWNEQFF.